This T cell receptor (beta chain) is from a study of blood T cell repertoires in COVID-19. Study overall: Material from acute and convalescent COVID-19 was sourced from the United States, Italy and Spain. T cells, B-cell-depleted T cells, or PBMCs provided the cDNA or gDNA that served as material.

As originally analysed: Reference gene primer amplification in the assay estimated nucleated cell counts. Method: immunoSEQ multiplex PCR; TCRdb's copy keeps in-frame clones and lacks some. V and J calls and clone size come straight from that table; D and trimming were deduced from the DNA. This sample yields about 70,000 clones, of which around 74% are seen a single time; more than 20% belongs to the top ten. Germline values: CDR1 SQVTM, CDR2 ANQGSEA. V lost 6 bases and J lost 6, with 13 bases in between. The CDR3 has 12 amino acids. The sequence derives from a man between 70 and 80 years old with acute or convalescent COVID-19. Sequenced material: peripheral blood. The J gene is TRBJ2-3, the V gene TRBV29-1; unclear D gene. CDR3 region: CSVSSQRDTQYF. The CDR3 coding sequence is TGCAGCGTATCTTCCCAACGGGATACGCAGTATTTT.